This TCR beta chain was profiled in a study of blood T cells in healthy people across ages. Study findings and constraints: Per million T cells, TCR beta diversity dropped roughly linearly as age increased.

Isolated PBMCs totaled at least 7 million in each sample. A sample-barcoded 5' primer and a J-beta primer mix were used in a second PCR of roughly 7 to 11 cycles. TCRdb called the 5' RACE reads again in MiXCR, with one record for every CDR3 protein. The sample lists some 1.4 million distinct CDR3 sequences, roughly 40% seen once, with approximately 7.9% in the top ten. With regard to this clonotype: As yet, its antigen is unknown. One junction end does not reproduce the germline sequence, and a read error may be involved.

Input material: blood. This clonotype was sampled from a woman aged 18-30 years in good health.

CDR3 nucleotides: TGTGCCGGCAGCCCGCAGACTAGCGGGAGCGATGGGCAGTTCTTC. Amino acid sequence: CAGSPQTSGSDGQFF. V usage is TRBV4-2 and J usage is TRBJ2-1, with 12 bases aligning to TRBD2. Germline CDR1 LGHNA, CDR2 YNFKEQ. The CDR3 has 15 residues.